This TCR beta chain was sequenced during a study of early T cells in non-severe SARS-CoV-2 infection. About the research overall: It was bulk RNA from unsorted whole blood that was sequenced, and the chains were unpaired.

In this sample, this clonotype turned up a few times. What it recognizes is unknown. Attachment of unique molecular identifiers to individual cDNA molecules was performed. MiXCR was run by TCRdb on the 5' RACE reads, yielding one entry per CDR3 protein. The sample includes around 27,000 distinct CDR3 sequences, 3.9% seen only once; the top ten take more than 6.5%. This CDR3 contains 15 residues. V was shortened by 3 bases and J by 0 bases, with 8 bases between the two germline ends. From germline, CDR1 is KGHDR and CDR2 SFDVKD. Study conclusions and caveats: There was a bias toward anti-spike CD8 responses in VDJdb matching, which missed private and CD4 specificities.

The receptor was isolated from an adult who was a healthcare worker with PCR-confirmed SARS-CoV-2 infection or an uninfected control (not recorded which). Specimen: whole blood. The V and J genes are TRBV24-1 and TRBJ1-3, with D maybe TRBD1 (5 bases). The CDR3 DNA follows: TGTGCCACCAGTGATCCAGGGTTCTCTGGAAACACCATATATTTT. Its translation: CATSDPGFSGNTIYF.